This T cell receptor (beta chain) was profiled in a study of chemoradiotherapy in HPV16-positive cancers. Looking at the study overall: Functional T-cell assays on two HPV16-positive patients' cells defined candidate HPV-specific clones and common TCR motifs. Study-level results: In HPV16-positive patients, HPV-responsive T-cell expansion tracked better recurrence-free survival. The functional HPV-specific definition rests on just two HPV16-positive patients.

Only in-frame clones appear in the TCRdb table, and some are missing; sequencing was by immunoSEQ multiplex PCR. The sample holds more than 850 clones, approximately 80% seen once. In germline, CDR1 is MGHRA, CDR2 YSYEKL. The CDR3 has 14 amino acids. Trimming removed 1 base from V and 2 bases from J, with 8 bases in between. A note on this clone: Its matching antigen is unknown.

The chain employs TRBV4-1 and TRBJ2-5; D is undetermined. The sequenced sample was tumor tissue, obtained from a patient who underwent chemoradiotherapy. This TCR derives from a human donor with HPV-associated anogenital cancer. The CDR3 region has the DNA TGCGCCAGCAGCCAAGGGGAATTACAAGAGACCCAGTACTTC. Protein product: CASSQGELQETQYF.